These 12 T cell receptor beta chains share one sample of origin, sequenced in a study of response to subunit inactivated influenza vaccine. Each CDR3 protein is one row after TCRdb ran MiXCR on the RT-PCR reads. The sample comprises around 200,000 distinct CDR3 sequences, approximately 8.7% of which are singletons, and roughly 11% rests with the top ten. Sequenced material: non-naive T cells sorted from PBMCs, taken on the day of vaccination. The receptors here all came from a man aged 50-60 years who received an inactivated influenza vaccine.

Ten or more counts support this clonotype. The rearrangement uses TRBV28 and TRBJ2-3; no firm D call. The V gene lost 3 bases and the J gene lost 1 base, with 17 bases spanning the gap. The germline V gene has CDR1 MDHEN and CDR2 SYDVKM. The CDR3 runs to 17 residues. The CDR3 DNA is TGTGCCAGCAGTTTTCCCTACACCCCCCGGGGCACAGATACGCAGTATTTT. Its protein product is CASSFPYTPRGTDTQYF.

This clonotype has more than one count but fewer than ten. This rearrangement joins TRBV7-9 to TRBJ1-2; D uncertain. Trimming cost V 3 bases and J 2 bases, with 10 bases left between them. Germline values: CDR1 SEHNR, CDR2 FQNEAQ (reference sequence). The CDR3 has 14 residues. The CDR3 DNA reads TGTGCCAGCAGCTTGCCTGACGTGAACTATGGCTACACCTTC. Encoded protein: CASSLPDVNYGYTF.

This clonotype has ten or more counts. The chain uses TRBV7-2 and TRBJ2-6; a weak D match, TRBD2 (5 bases). This CDR3 is 17 amino acids long. V was pared by 3 bases and J by 4 bases, with 16 bases between. Germline-derived CDR1 and CDR2 are SGHTA and FQGNSA. The CDR3 nucleotides are TGTGCCAGCAGCTTGGGGTCGGGGTCAGGAGGGGCCAACGTCCTGACTTTC. This translates into CASSLGSGSGGANVLTF.

V and J are TRBV6-5 and TRBJ2-1; 11 bases match TRBD2. The CDR3 loop spans 17 amino acids. V shed 0 bases and J 1 base; nucleotides not matched to a gene: 2. Per the germline V gene, CDR1 is MNHEY and CDR2 is SVGAGI. The CDR3: CASSYSRLAGSYNEQFF. As DNA, the CDR3 is TGTGCCAGCAGTTACTCCAGACTAGCGGGATCCTACAATGAGCAGTTCTTC.

The genes are TRBV10-3 and TRBJ2-7; D may be TRBD1 or TRBD2 (6 bases each). The germline V gene has CDR1 ENHRY and CDR2 SYGVKD. There are 12 residues in the CDR3. Trimming took 6 bases from V and 3 from J, leaving 9 bases between them. As DNA, the CDR3 is TGTGCCATCAGGCGGGACAACTACGAGCAGTACTTC. Its translation is CAIRRDNYEQYF.

This clonotype has at least ten counts. The J gene is TRBJ2-7, the V gene TRBV29-1; tentatively, D is TRBD1 (5 bases). The CDR3 totals 13 residues. V was cut by 5 bases and J by 3 bases, with 14 bases left in between. CDR1 and CDR2 from the germline V gene are SQVTM and ANQGSEA. The chain's CDR3 is CSVRQSLRYEQYF. The DNA of the CDR3 is TGCAGCGTTAGACAGTCTTTACGCTACGAGCAGTACTTC.

Only a few counts were recorded for this clonotype. This chain links TRBV20-1 with TRBJ2-5; D gene unclear. CDR1 DFQATT and CDR2 SNEGSKA come from the germline V gene (reference sequence). The CDR3 runs 13 residues. The V end lost 5 bases, the J end lost 5 bases, and 15 bases lay between the germline ends. The CDR3 protein is CSARPGRLETQYF. CDR3 in DNA: TGCAGTGCTCGTCCGGGCCGCCTGGAGACCCAGTACTTC.

In this sample, this clonotype turned up a few times. The chain links TRBV5-1 to TRBJ2-5; 7 nucleotides align to TRBD2. The length of the CDR3 is 16 residues. V lost 0 bases, J lost 5 bases, and 10 bases stayed unmatched. The germline V gene has CDR1 SGHRS and CDR2 YFSETQ. The CDR3 loop reads CASSLAGGEGYETQYF. The CDR3 DNA reads as TGCGCCAGCAGCTTGGCCGGAGGGGAGGGCTACGAGACCCAGTACTTC. The full variable domain, rest sourced from reference TRBV5-1 and TRBJ2-5, is KAGVTQTPRYLIKTRGQQVTLSCSPISGHRSVSWYQQTPGQGLQFLFEYFSETQRNKGNFPGRFSGRQFSNSRSEMNVSTLELGDSALYLCASSLAGGEGYETQYFGPGTRLLVL.

This clonotype was counted between two and nine times. This chain connects TRBV4-2 to TRBJ1-4, with TRBD1 identical over 10 bases. Germline V gives CDR1 LGHNA, CDR2 YNFKEQ. V was clipped by 6 bases and J by 6 bases; unmatched bases: 7. The CDR3 sequence is 15 residues long. CDR3 region: CASSRGGQGDEKLFF. The CDR3 nucleotides are TGTGCCAGCAGTCGTGGCGGACAGGGGGATGAAAAACTGTTTTTT.

This clonotype appeared many times. This chain connects TRBV3-1 to TRBJ2-3; TRBD2 aligns across 11 bases. Germline CDR1 and CDR2: LGHDT and YNNKEL (reference sequence). Trimming removed 0 bases from V and 8 bases from J; junction bases left unmatched: 13. CDR3 length: 18 amino acids. CDR3: CASSQDLLAGVGSGTQYF. The CDR3 nucleotides are TGTGCCAGCAGCCAAGATCTACTAGCGGGAGTGGGGTCTGGTACGCAGTATTTT.

The V call is TRBV27, the J call TRBJ1-5; tentatively, D is TRBD1 (6 bases). The germline V gene encodes CDR1 MNHEY and CDR2 SMNVEV (reference sequence). CDR3 length: 15 residues. Trimming took off 3 bases at V and 9 bases at J, with 18 bases between the two ends. For the CDR3, the DNA is TGTGCCAGCAGTTTGTCTCAGGGGCTGGTTGGGCCCCAGCATTTT. It codes for CASSLSQGLVGPQHF.

The rearrangement links TRBV20-1 to TRBJ2-3; 12 nucleotides match TRBD2. V lost 3 bases, J lost 3 bases, and 10 bases stayed unmatched. Germline values: CDR1 DFQATT, CDR2 SNEGSKA (reference sequence). CDR3 length equals 17 residues. The CDR3 coding sequence is TGCAGTGCTAGTAGGCCTAGCGGGAGGGCCTTAACAGATACGCAGTATTTT. Translation gives CSASRPSGRALTDTQYF.